The clone carrying this T cell receptor (beta chain) has just a few counts. No antigen is known for it. The data derive from a study of blood T cells in healthy people across ages. General study points: There was no known CMV status for donors, so expanded clonotype changes were possibly confounded. Naive T cell percentage showed a strong correlation with TCR beta diversity. Getting older went along with TCR beta diversity per million T cells dropping roughly linearly.

Alongside a J-beta primer mix, a sample-barcoded 5' primer served in a second PCR lasting roughly 6 to 11 cycles. TCRdb passed the 5' RACE reads through MiXCR, listing each CDR3 protein once. The table records around 940,000 distinct CDR3 sequences, roughly half of them present only once. PBMCs were isolated at a quantity of at least 7 million per sample. Sequenced material: blood. The receptor comes from a woman aged 55-69 years in good health.

The CDR3 reads CASSLGGEGRNNEQFF. In nucleotides, the CDR3 is TGCGCCAGCAGCCTGGGGGGAGAGGGACGAAACAATGAGCAGTTCTTC. The chain couples TRBV4-1 to TRBJ2-1; a weak D match, TRBD2 (6 bases). Between the trimmed V and J ends, which lost 4 bases and 5 bases, there was a span of 18 bases. Per the germline V gene, CDR1 is MGHRA and CDR2 is YSYEKL. This CDR3 has 16 amino acids.